The 10 T cell receptor beta chains below were found in one sample sequenced in a study of neurological immune-mediated disorders. TCRdb called the 5' RACE reads again in MiXCR, with one record for every CDR3 protein. The table has about 35,000 distinct CDR3 sequences, less than 5% seen once. The sample comprised PBMCs. The receptors were gathered from a man aged 30 to 39 with multiple sclerosis.

This clonotype was observed many times. The chain uses TRBV7-2 and TRBJ1-4; D unclear. Germline V gives CDR1 SGHTA, CDR2 FQGNSA. Trimming took off 10 bases at V and 10 bases at J, with 19 bases between the two ends. The CDR3 runs to 13 residues. The CDR3 sequence is CATLGSPFGKLFF. CDR3 DNA: TGTGCCACTCTGGGGAGCCCTTTTGGAAAACTGTTTTTT.

Ten or more counts support this clonotype. V and J are TRBV20-1 and TRBJ2-3; 7 bases are a match to TRBD2. Germline V gene data show CDR1 as DFQATT and CDR2 as SNEGSKA (reference sequence). V lost 6 bases to trimming and J lost 4 bases; unmatched junction nucleotides: 7. The CDR3 loop spans 13 amino acids. CDR3 in amino acids: CSARRSGADTQYF. In DNA, the CDR3 is TGCAGTGCCAGACGGAGCGGGGCAGATACGCAGTATTTT.

In this sample, this clonotype turned up many times. The chain carries TRBV3-1 and TRBJ2-3; 13 nucleotides agree with TRBD2. Unmatched junction bases numbered 12, after V lost 0 bases and J lost 6 bases. This CDR3 comprises 19 residues. Germline loops: CDR1 LGHDT, CDR2 YNNKEL (reference sequence). The CDR3 nucleotides are TGTGCCAGCAGCCAAGATTTTCCGGGACTAGCGGGACGTGGGGATACGCAGTATTTT. As protein: CASSQDFPGLAGRGDTQYF.

This clonotype was observed a few times. V and J are TRBV20-1 and TRBJ1-2, with 8 bases lining up with TRBD1. The CDR3 totals 14 residues. The junction had 12 bases not matched to a gene; V was cut back by 4 bases and J by 8 bases. Germline-derived CDR1 and CDR2 are DFQATT and SNEGSKA (reference sequence). CDR3: CSAKGQGRDGGYTF. DNA of the CDR3: TGCAGTGCTAAAGGACAGGGAAGAGATGGAGGCTACACCTTC.

CDR3 sequence (DNA): TGCAGTGCCACAGAAAGCGCCAGGGGAAACACTGAAGCTTTCTTT. This gives the protein CSATESARGNTEAFF. The chain employs TRBV20-1 and TRBJ1-1; D perhaps matches TRBD1 (6 bases). Germline CDR1 and CDR2: DFQATT and SNEGSKA (reference sequence). Trimming removed 6 bases from V and 2 bases from J, with 19 bases in between. The CDR3 runs 15 residues.

There are many counts of this clonotype. The J gene is TRBJ2-3, the V gene TRBV10-3; a weak D match, TRBD1 (6 bases). V was cut by 2 bases and J by 3 bases, with 15 bases left in between. This CDR3 spans 16 amino acids. The germline V gene encodes CDR1 ENHRY and CDR2 SYGVKD. CDR3 sequence reads: CAISEPPGVRTDTQYF. The CDR3 DNA reads TGTGCCATCAGTGAGCCCCCAGGGGTGAGGACAGATACGCAGTATTTT.

With regard to this clonotype: This clone may be a read error of a much larger clone one base away. The chain recombines TRBV29-1 with TRBJ2-5; perhaps TRBD2 as D (5 bases). Germline V gene data show CDR1 as SQVTM and CDR2 as ANQGSEA. The germline V and J ends were trimmed by 8 bases and 4 bases, with 17 bases remaining between them. The CDR3 extends over 13 amino acids. CDR3 sequence (DNA): TGCAGCACCTACCCGGGAAAGGGAGAGACCCAGTACTTC. Its translation: CSTYPGKGETQYF.

Ten or more counts support this clonotype. V and J are TRBV20-1 and TRBJ1-1; 7 nucleotides line up with TRBD1. Looked up from germline, CDR1 is DFQATT and CDR2 is SNEGSKA (reference sequence). V trimming: 1 base; J trimming: 8 bases; junction bases outside the gene matches: 4. This CDR3 spans 12 amino acids. CDR3 sequence: CSARVEDREAFF. CDR3 bases: TGCAGTGCTAGAGTGGAGGACAGGGAAGCTTTCTTT.

This clonotype came up a few times. This chain joins TRBV30 and TRBJ1-6; D is uncertain. Germline CDR1 is GTSNPN and CDR2 is SVGIG (reference sequence). The CDR3 loop spans 15 amino acids. The V and J ends lost 2 bases and 2 bases respectively, with 10 bases between them. The CDR3 region has the DNA TGTGCCTGGAGTAACGGGGTGCCCTATAATTCACCCCTCCACTTT. Amino acid sequence: CAWSNGVPYNSPLHF.

This clonotype was observed many times. The gene calls are TRBV12-3 or TRBV12-4 and TRBJ1-2; D is unclear. V was pared by 1 base and J by 3 bases, with 9 bases between. The CDR3 has 14 residues. The CDR3 coding sequence is TGTGCCAGCAGTTTAGAGGCGAAAGACTATGGCTACACCTTC. This sequence encodes CASSLEAKDYGYTF.